The source of this T cell receptor beta chain is a study of TIL therapy for anti-PD-1-resistant metastatic lung cancer. Stated time point: pre-treatment sample, taken before nivolumab and TIL therapy. The libraries were made with immunoSEQ v3. Measured with immunoSEQ multiplex PCR; TCRdb has only the in-frame clones, and not every one. The table includes tens of thousands of clones, around 63% detected once. Trimming took 6 bases from V and 1 from J, leaving 13 bases between them. This CDR3 region has 15 residues. From germline, CDR1 is MNHNS and CDR2 SASEGT. The source material was blood, sampled at baseline. The TCR originated in a person aged 25 to 85 with non-small cell lung cancer. This chain uses TRBV6-1 with TRBJ1-5, with D possibly TRBD1 on 6 matching bases. CDR3 bases: TGTGCCAGCAGCCCACAGGGTGGAAGCAATCAGCCCCAGCATTTT. Translated: CASSPQGGSNQPQHF.